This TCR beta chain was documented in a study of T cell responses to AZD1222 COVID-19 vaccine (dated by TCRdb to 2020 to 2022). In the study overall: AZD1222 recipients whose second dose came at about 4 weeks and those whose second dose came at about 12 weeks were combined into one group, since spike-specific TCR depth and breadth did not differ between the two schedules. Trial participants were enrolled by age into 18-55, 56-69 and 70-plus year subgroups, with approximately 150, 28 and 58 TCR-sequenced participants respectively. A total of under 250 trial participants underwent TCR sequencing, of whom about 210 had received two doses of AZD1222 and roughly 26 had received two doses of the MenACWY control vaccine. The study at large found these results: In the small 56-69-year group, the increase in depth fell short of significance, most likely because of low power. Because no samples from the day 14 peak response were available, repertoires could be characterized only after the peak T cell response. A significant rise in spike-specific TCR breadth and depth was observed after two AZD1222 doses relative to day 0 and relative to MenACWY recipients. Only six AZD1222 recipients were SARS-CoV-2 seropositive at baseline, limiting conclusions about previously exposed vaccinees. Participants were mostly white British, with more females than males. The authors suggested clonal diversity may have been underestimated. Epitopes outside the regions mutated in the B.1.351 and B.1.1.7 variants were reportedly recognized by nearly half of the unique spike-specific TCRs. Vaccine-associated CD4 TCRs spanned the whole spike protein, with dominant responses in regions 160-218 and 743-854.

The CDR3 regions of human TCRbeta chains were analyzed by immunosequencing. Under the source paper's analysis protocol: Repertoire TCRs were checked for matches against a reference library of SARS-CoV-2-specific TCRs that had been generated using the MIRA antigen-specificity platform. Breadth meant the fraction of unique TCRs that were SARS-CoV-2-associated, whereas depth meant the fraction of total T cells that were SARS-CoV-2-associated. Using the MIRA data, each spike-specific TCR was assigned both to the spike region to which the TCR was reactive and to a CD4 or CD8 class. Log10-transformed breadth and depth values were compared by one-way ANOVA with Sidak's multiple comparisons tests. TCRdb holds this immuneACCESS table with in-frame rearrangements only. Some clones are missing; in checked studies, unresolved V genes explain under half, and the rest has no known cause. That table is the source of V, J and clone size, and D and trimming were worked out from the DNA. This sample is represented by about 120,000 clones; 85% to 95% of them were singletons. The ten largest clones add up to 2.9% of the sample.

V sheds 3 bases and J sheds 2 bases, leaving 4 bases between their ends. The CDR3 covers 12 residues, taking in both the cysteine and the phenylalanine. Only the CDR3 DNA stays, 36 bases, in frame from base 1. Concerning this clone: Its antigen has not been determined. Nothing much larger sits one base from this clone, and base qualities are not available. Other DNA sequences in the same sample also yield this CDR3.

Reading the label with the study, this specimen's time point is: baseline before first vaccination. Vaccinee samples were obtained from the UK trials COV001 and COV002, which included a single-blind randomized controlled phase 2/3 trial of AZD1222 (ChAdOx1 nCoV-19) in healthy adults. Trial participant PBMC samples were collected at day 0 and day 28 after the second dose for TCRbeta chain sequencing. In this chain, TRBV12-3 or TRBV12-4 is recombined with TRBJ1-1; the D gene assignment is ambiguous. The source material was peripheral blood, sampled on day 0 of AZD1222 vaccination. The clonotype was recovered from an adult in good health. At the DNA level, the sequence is TGTGCCAGCAGTTTTAGTAACACTGAAGCTTTCTTT. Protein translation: CASSFSNTEAFF.